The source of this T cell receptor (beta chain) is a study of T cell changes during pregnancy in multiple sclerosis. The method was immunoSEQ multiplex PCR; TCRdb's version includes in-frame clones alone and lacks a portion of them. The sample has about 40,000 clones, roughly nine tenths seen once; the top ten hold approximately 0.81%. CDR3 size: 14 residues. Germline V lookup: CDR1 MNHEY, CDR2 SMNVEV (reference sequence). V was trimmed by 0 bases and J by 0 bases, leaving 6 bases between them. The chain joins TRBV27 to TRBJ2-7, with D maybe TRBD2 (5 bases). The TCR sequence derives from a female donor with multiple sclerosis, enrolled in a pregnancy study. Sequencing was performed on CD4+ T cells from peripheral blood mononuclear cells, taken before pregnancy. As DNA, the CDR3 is TGTGCCAGCAGTTTATCAGGGAGCTCCTACGAGCAGTACTTC. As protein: CASSLSGSSYEQYF.